This TCR beta chain was retrieved from a study of post-analysis software for immune sequencing data. Study-wide results and caveats: TRBV segments more frequent in patients than in controls numbered a few and included TRBV5-6, TRBV5-1 and TRBV20-1. Under the F measure, samples that were prepared in one batch clustered strongly together.

Unique-molecular-identifier-tagged TCR beta cDNA libraries were used. TCRdb redid the calling of the PCR reads with MiXCR, one entry per CDR3 protein. The sample shows 600,000 to 700,000 distinct CDR3 sequences, 55% to 60% of them seen only once. About this clonotype: Its antigen remains unknown.

The CDR3 has 13 amino acids. The ends lost 4 bases at V and 4 bases at J; junction bases unmatched: 0. The germline gives CDR1 SQVTM, CDR2 ANQGSEA. This sequence joins TRBV29-1 and TRBJ2-7; 14 bases match TRBD2. The origin of this receptor is a girl aged 2 to 9 with multiple sclerosis. The specimen was blood. The CDR3 reads CSVGLAGGYEQYF. The DNA for the CDR3 is TGCAGCGTTGGACTAGCGGGAGGGTACGAGCAGTACTTC.